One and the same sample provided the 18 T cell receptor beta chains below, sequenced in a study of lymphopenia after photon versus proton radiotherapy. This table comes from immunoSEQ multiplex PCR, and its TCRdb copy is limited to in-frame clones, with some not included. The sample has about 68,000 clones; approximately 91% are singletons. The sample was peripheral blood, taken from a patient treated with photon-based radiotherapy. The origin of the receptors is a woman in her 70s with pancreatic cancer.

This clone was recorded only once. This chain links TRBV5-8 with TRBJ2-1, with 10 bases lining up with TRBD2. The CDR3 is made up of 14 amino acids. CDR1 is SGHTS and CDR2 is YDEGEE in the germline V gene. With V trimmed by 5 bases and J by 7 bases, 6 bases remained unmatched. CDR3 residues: CASRSGLALNEQFF. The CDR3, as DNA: TGTGCCAGCAGATCGGGACTAGCGTTAAATGAGCAGTTCTTC. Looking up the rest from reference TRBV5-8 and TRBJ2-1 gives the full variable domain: EAGVTQSPTHLIKTRGQQATLRCSPISGHTSVYWYQQALGLGLQFLLWYDEGEERNRGNFPPRFSGRQFPNYSSELNVNALELEDSALYLCASRSGLALNEQFFGPGTRLTVL.

This chain's CDR3 is CASSSLGYFVGYTF. As DNA, the CDR3 is TGTGCCAGCAGCTCCCTGGGGTATTTTGTAGGCTACACCTTC. This chain links TRBV7-2 with TRBJ1-2; no clear D gene. Germline loops: CDR1 SGHTA, CDR2 FQGNSA. This CDR3 region has 14 residues. Trimming pared 4 bases from V and 8 bases from J, leaving 17 bases between.

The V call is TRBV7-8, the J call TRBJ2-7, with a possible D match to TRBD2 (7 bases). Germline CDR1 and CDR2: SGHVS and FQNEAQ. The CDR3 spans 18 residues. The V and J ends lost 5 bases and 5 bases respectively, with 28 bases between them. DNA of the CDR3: TGTGCCAGCAGCCTAGTCAATCGGGGGGCCTCGGGGCTGCACGAGCAGTACTTC. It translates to CASSLVNRGASGLHEQYF.

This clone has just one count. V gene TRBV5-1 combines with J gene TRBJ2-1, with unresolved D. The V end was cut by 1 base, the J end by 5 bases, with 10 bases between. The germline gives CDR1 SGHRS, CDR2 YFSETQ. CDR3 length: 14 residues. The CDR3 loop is CASSLTRPDNEQFF. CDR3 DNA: TGCGCCAGCAGCTTGACGCGCCCCGACAATGAGCAGTTCTTC.

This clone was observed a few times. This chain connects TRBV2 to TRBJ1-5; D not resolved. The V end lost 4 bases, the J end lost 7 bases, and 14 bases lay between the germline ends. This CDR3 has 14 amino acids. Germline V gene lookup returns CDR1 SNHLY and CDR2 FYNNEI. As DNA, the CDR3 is TGTGCCAGCAGTGTGGAGCCCGTAGACCAGCCCCAGCATTTT. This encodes CASSVEPVDQPQHF. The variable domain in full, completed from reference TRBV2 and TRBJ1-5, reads EPEVTQTPSHQVTQMGQEVILRCVPISNHLYFYWYRQILGQKVEFLVSFYNNEISEKSEIFDDQFSVERPDGSNFTLKIRSTKLEDSAMYFCASSVEPVDQPQHFGDGTRLSIL.

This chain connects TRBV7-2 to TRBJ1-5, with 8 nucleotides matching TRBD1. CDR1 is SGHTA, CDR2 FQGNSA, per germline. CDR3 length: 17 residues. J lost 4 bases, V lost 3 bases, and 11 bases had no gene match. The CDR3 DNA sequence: TGTGCCAGCAGCTTCCTTCCCGGGACAGGCGCAAATCAGCCCCAGCATTTT. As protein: CASSFLPGTGANQPQHF.

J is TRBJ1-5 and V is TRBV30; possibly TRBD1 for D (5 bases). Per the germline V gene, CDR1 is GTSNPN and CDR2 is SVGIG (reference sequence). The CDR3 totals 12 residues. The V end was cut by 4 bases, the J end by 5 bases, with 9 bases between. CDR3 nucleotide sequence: TGTGCCTGGAATCTACAGGATCAGCCCCAGCATTTT. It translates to CAWNLQDQPQHF.

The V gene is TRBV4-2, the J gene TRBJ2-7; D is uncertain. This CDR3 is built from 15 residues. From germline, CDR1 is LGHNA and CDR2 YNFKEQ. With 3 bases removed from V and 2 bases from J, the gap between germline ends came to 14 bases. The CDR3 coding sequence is TGTGCCAGCAGCCACCTGGGGTCCTCAACCTACGAGCAGTACTTC. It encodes CASSHLGSSTYEQYF.

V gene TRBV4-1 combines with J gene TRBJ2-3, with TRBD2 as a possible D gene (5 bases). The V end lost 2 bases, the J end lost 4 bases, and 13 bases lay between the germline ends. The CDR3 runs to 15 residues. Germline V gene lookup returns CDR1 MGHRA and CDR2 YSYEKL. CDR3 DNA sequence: TGCGCCAGCAGCCAACTGGGCCTGGGAGCAGATACGCAGTATTTT. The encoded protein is CASSQLGLGADTQYF.

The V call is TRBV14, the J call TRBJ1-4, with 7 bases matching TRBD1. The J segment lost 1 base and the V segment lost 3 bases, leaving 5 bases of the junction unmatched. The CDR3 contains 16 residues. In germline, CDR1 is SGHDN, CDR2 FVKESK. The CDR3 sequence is CASSHRTGRTNEKLFF. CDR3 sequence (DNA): TGTGCCAGCAGCCACAGGACAGGTAGAACTAATGAAAAACTGTTTTTT.

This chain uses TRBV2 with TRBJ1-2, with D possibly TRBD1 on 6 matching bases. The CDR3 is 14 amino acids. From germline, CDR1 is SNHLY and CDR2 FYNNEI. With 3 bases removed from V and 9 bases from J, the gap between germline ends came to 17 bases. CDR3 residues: CASSEGAGRGSYTF. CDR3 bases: TGTGCCAGCAGTGAGGGGGCAGGGAGAGGGAGCTACACCTTC.

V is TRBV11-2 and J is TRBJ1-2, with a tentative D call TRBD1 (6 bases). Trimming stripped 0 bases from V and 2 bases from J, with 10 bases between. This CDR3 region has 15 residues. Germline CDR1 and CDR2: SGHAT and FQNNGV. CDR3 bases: TGTGCCAGCAGCTTAGAGCCAGGGACAAACTATGGCTACACCTTC. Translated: CASSLEPGTNYGYTF.

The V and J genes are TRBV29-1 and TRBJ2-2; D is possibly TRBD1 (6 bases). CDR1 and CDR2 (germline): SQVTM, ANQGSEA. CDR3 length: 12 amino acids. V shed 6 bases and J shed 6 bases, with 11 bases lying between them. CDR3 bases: TGCAGCGTCAAAACAGGGTCCGGGGAGCTGTTTTTT. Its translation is CSVKTGSGELFF.

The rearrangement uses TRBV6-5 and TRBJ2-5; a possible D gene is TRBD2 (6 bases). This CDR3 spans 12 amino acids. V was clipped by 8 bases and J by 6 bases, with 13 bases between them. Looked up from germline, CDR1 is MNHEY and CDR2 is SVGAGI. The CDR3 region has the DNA TGTGCCAGCTCGGAGGGGTTGAAGACCCAGTACTTC. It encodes CASSEGLKTQYF.

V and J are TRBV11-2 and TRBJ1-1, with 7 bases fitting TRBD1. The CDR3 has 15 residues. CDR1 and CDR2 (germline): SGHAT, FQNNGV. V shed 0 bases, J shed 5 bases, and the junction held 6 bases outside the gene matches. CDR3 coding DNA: TGTGCCAGCAGCTTAGATACAGGGGTAGGGACTGAAGCTTTCTTT. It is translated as CASSLDTGVGTEAFF.

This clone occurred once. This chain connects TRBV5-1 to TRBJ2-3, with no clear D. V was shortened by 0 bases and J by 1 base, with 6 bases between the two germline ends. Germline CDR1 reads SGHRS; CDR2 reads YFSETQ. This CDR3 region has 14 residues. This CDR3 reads CASSLAQGTDTQYF. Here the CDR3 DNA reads TGCGCCAGCAGCTTGGCCCAGGGCACAGATACGCAGTATTTT.

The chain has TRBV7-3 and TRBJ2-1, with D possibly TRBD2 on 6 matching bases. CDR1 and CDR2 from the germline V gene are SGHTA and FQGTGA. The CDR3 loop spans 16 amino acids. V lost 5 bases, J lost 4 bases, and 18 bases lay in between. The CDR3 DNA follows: TGTGCCAGCAGCCCAGAGGGCCAGGGAGGTTACAATGAGCAGTTCTTC. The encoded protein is CASSPEGQGGYNEQFF.

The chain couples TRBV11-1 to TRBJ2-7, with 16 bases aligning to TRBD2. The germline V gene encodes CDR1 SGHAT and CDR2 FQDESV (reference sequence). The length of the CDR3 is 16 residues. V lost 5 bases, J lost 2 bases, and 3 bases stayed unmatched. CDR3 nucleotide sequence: TGTGCCAGCAGCCCCGGGACTAGCGGGAGGGCCTACGAGCAGTACTTC. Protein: CASSPGTSGRAYEQYF. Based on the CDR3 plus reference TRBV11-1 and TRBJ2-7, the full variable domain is EAEVAQSPRYKITEKSQAVAFWCDPISGHATLYWYRQILGQGPELLVQFQDESVVDDSQLPKDRFSAERLKGVDSTLKIQPAELGDSAMYLCASSPGTSGRAYEQYFGPGTRLTVT.